The TCR beta chain described here comes from a study of cytomegalovirus exposure and HLA in healthy donors. Whole-study findings and limits: TCR beta chain V- and J-gene trimming was linked, in a later analysis, to a missense variant in DCLRE1C. The study assumed roughly uniform donor sequencing depth for presence/absence analyses.

In the PCR, 60 Vbeta and 13 Jbeta primers were used. Under the authors' procedure: Tens of millions of unique TCR beta chains, roughly 11 million of them shared, were counted by a later analysis. Clones were read by immunoSEQ multiplex PCR, and TCRdb kept only the in-frame ones, dropping some. D and trimming come from the DNA, and the V and J calls and clone size come from that table. The sample's table shows around 100,000 clones. CDR1 is LNHDA, CDR2 SQIVND, per germline (reference sequence). Trimming stripped 3 bases from V and 6 bases from J, with 11 bases between. The CDR3 is 13 amino acids. Worth noting for this clone: The antigen remains undetermined.

Despite likely unrecorded immune exposures, the donors were nominally healthy at the time of sampling. The sequencing sample was made of PBMCs. The clonotype was recovered from a woman in her twenties or thirties in good health and CMV-seronegative. This chain uses TRBV19 with TRBJ1-2; TRBD1 might be the D (5 bases). CDR3 nucleotides: TGTGCCAGTAGTATCCGGGCAGGGCATGGCTACACCTTC. Translation gives CASSIRAGHGYTF.